The rows below give T cell receptor beta chains drawn from one sample of a study of blood T cell repertoires in COVID-19. Data came from immunoSEQ multiplex PCR; TCRdb stores just in-frame clones and leaves some out. Of over 100,000 clones in the sample, 82% are singletons; the top ten hold 7% to 9.5%. The specimen sequenced was peripheral blood. The source of these receptors is a man between 65 and 85 years old with acute or convalescent COVID-19. Each CDR3 is given with its conserved first and last residue. A D gene is named only where the DNA matches it firmly. A row's size may be missing; if present it is once, few, many or a size class.

>NA|TRBD1|TRBV5-4|TRBJ2-3
TGTGCCAGCAGCTTGAAGCAGGGGGCGTTGGATACGCAGTATTTT
CASSLKQGALDTQYF
>NA|TRBD1|TRBV25-1|TRBJ1-5
TGTGCCAGCTTAAACCCTCCCCAGGGGGCGTTTCAGCCCCAGCATTTT
CASLNPPQGAFQPQHF
>NA|NA|TRBV27|TRBJ1-1
TGTGCCAGCAGGCCGCGGACAGTTAACATGAACACTGAAGCTTTCTTT
CASRPRTVNMNTEAFF
>once|TRBD1|TRBV4-1|TRBJ1-1
TGCGCCAGCAGCCAAGACCCTGACAGGGCGAGGACTGAAGCTTTCTTT
CASSQDPDRARTEAFF
>NA|TRBD2|TRBV7-2|TRBJ2-3
TGTGCCAGCAGCTTTTCCGGGACTAGCGTCACAGATACGCAGTATTTT
CASSFSGTSVTDTQYF
>NA|NA|TRBV30|TRBJ1-4
TGTGCCTGGAGGGGGCAGGGTAATGAAAAACTGTTTTTT
CAWRGQGNEKLFF
>NA|TRBD1|TRBV28|TRBJ1-5
TGTGCCAGCAAGTCCCCCCGACAGGGTGGCAATCAGCCCCAGCATTTT
CASKSPRQGGNQPQHF
>NA|NA|TRBV28|TRBJ2-2
TGTGCCAGCAGTGATCCGTGGACAAGGAACACCGGGGAGCTGTTTTTT
CASSDPWTRNTGELFF
>NA|TRBD1|TRBV2|TRBJ1-5
TGTGCCAGCGGGATACAGGGGAGCAATCAGCCCCAGCATTTT
CASGIQGSNQPQHF
>NA|TRBD2|TRBV9|TRBJ2-7
TGTGCCAGCAGCTCCGAAGCGGGAGGGCCGGTTGAGCAGTACTTC
CASSSEAGGPVEQYF
>NA|NA|TRBV9|TRBJ2-2
TGTGCCAGCAGCGTAGTGCCGGGTGGGAACACCGGGGAGCTGTTTTTT
CASSVVPGGNTGELFF
>NA|TRBD1|TRBV4-2|TRBJ1-4
TGTGCCAGCAGCCCCGGCCCCGGGACAGGGCACGAAAAACTGTTTTTT
CASSPGPGTGHEKLFF
>NA|NA|TRBV18|TRBJ1-5
TGTGCCAGCTCAGCTCAGGATAGCAATCAGCCCCAGCATTTT
CASSAQDSNQPQHF
>NA|TRBD1|TRBV30|TRBJ1-1
TGTGCCTGGAGTGCTCAGGGGGCATATACTGAAGCTTTCTTT
CAWSAQGAYTEAFF
>NA|NA|TRBV5-1|TRBJ2-2
TGCGCCAGCAGCTTGCTTAACACCGGGGAGCTGTTTTTT
CASSLLNTGELFF
>NA|TRBD1|TRBV19|TRBJ1-5
TGTGCCAGTAGTACTGAGCGACAGGGGTATCAGCCCCAGCATTTT
CASSTERQGYQPQHF
>NA|NA|TRBV12-3/TRBV12-4|TRBJ1-4
TGTGCCAGCAGTTTAATGCGGAAAGAAAAACTGTTTTTT
CASSLMRKEKLFF
>NA|TRBD2|TRBV5-1|TRBJ2-5
TGCGCCAGCAGCTCCCAAACCGGGACTAGAGGAGAGACCCAGTACTTC
CASSSQTGTRGETQYF
>NA|NA|TRBV19|TRBJ2-1
TGTGCCAGTAGGTCAGGGCCCTCCTACAATGAGCAGTTCTTC
CASRSGPSYNEQFF
>few|NA|TRBV7-9|TRBJ1-1
TGTGCCAGCAGCGTACGAATGGGGGCGCGGGCTTTCTTT
CASSVRMGARAFF
>NA|TRBD1|TRBV6-1|TRBJ1-2
TGTGCCAGCAGTGGGGCCGGGACAGGGATGACCTATGGCTACACCTTC
CASSGAGTGMTYGYTF
>NA|NA|TRBV28|TRBJ1-5
TGTGCCAGCAGTTTCTTGACACGGGACAATCAGCCCCAGCATTTT
CASSFLTRDNQPQHF
>once|NA|TRBV12-3/TRBV12-4|TRBJ2-4
TGTGCCAGCAGTAGGACAGAAAACATTCAGTACTTC
CASSRTENIQYF
>NA|NA|TRBV28|TRBJ1-2
TGTGCCAGCAGCCTTGGAGTTCGGGGCTACACCTTC
CASSLGVRGYTF
>NA|TRBD1|TRBV11-3|TRBJ1-2
TGTGCCAGCAGCCTTACAGGGGCTAGAGGCTACACCTTC
CASSLTGARGYTF
>few|NA|TRBV5-1|TRBJ1-6
TGCGCCAGCAGCGGGCGTGGACGGGGTTACGATTCACCCCTCCACTTT
CASSGRGRGYDSPLHF
>NA|TRBD1|TRBV24-1|TRBJ1-5
TGTGCCACCAGTGAGTCGGGACAGGGCTATCAGCCCCAGCATTTT
CATSESGQGYQPQHF
>NA|TRBD1|TRBV30|TRBJ1-5
TGTGCCTGGAGTGTAAGGGGGACAGGGAACCAGCCCCAGCATTTT
CAWSVRGTGNQPQHF
>NA|TRBD1|TRBV6-6|TRBJ1-1
TGTGCCAGCAGTTACGGACAGGGGTGGATTGGAACTGAAGCTTTCTTT
CASSYGQGWIGTEAFF
>NA|NA|TRBV3-1/TRBV3-2|TRBJ1-4
TGTGCCAGCAGCCACCGAGTCAAGAATGAAAAACTGTTTTTT
CASSHRVKNEKLFF
>once|TRBD1|TRBV5-1|TRBJ1-6
TGCGCCAGCAGCACCGCGGGACAGGCGGGCTCACCCCTCCACTTT
CASSTAGQAGSPLHF
>NA|NA|TRBV5-1|TRBJ1-1
TGCGCCAGCAGAGAGGCGGGGGCGAACACTGAAGCTTTCTTT
CASREAGANTEAFF
>few|TRBD1|TRBV28|TRBJ1-4
TGTGCCAGCAGTGGGACAGGGATGGGTAATGAAAAACTGTTTTTT
CASSGTGMGNEKLFF
>NA|TRBD2|TRBV5-6|TRBJ2-1
TGTGCCAGCAGCTTCCCCGGGACTAGCGCAAATGAGCAGTTCTTC
CASSFPGTSANEQFF
>NA|NA|TRBV11-1|TRBJ1-1
TGTGCCAGCAGCTTAGGAGGATTCAACACTGAAGCTTTCTTT
CASSLGGFNTEAFF
>NA|NA|TRBV5-1|TRBJ1-3
TGCGCCAGCAGCTTGTCAGGCTCCTCTGGAAACACCATATATTTT
CASSLSGSSGNTIYF
>NA|TRBD2|TRBV19|TRBJ2-7
TGTGCCAGTAGTCCACCGGGACTAGCGGGGAGGGAGCAGTACTTC
CASSPPGLAGREQYF
>NA|NA|TRBV2|TRBJ1-4
TGTGCCAGCATGACACAGAGCAATGAAAAACTGTTTTTT
CASMTQSNEKLFF
>NA|TRBD1|TRBV28|TRBJ1-1
TGTGCCAGCAGTCCCTGGACAGGGAAGACTGAAGCTTTCTTT
CASSPWTGKTEAFF
>NA|NA|TRBV28|TRBJ1-2
TGTGCCAGCAGTTTACCATCAAACTATGGCTACACCTTC
CASSLPSNYGYTF
>once|TRBD1|TRBV6-5|TRBJ1-5
TGTGCCAGCAGTCTCCAGGGGGCGGGCAATCAGCCCCAGCATTTT
CASSLQGAGNQPQHF
>NA|TRBD1|TRBV5-1|TRBJ2-7
TGCGCCAGCACCCAGAACGCAGGACAGGGGGTTCCCCACGAGCAGTACTTC
CASTQNAGQGVPHEQYF
>NA|NA|TRBV7-8|TRBJ1-6
TGTGCCAGCAGCTTAGTCCGCCTAGGTTCACCCCTCCACTTT
CASSLVRLGSPLHF
>NA|NA|TRBV15|TRBJ2-3
TGTGCCACCAGCAGAGATGGGGGGAGCACAGATACGCAGTATTTT
CATSRDGGSTDTQYF
>few|NA|TRBV6-5|TRBJ2-7
TGTGCCAGCAGTTACTCGCCTAGCGTGAGGGAGCAGTACTTC
CASSYSPSVREQYF
>once|TRBD1|TRBV9|TRBJ2-2
TGTGCCAGCCAGACGGGACAGGGGAACACCGGGGAGCTGTTTTTT
CASQTGQGNTGELFF
>NA|TRBD1|TRBV29-1|TRBJ1-1
TGCAGCGTAGCAACAGGGGCGAACACTGAAGCTTTCTTT
CSVATGANTEAFF
>NA|NA|TRBV6-1|TRBJ1-3
TGTGCCAGCAGACAAACAGGAATGAGAAACACCATATATTTT
CASRQTGMRNTIYF
>NA|NA|TRBV24-1|TRBJ2-2
TGTGCCACCAGTGATTTTAAGAACAGGGAGAACACCGGGGAGCTGTTTTTT
CATSDFKNRENTGELFF
>NA|TRBD1|TRBV5-1|TRBJ1-5
TGCGCCAGCAGCCTGGACAGGGTGGATCATCAGCCCCAGCATTTT
CASSLDRVDHQPQHF
>once|TRBD1|TRBV5-1|TRBJ1-6
TGCGCCAGCAGCTTGGAGGGGACAGGGAATGGAAACACACCCCTCCACTTT
CASSLEGTGNGNTPLHF
>once|TRBD2|TRBV3-1/TRBV3-2|TRBJ2-3
TGTGCCAGCAGCCAAACGGGGGGGCGTACAGATACGCAGTATTTT
CASSQTGGRTDTQYF
>few|TRBD1|TRBV2|TRBJ1-2
TGTGCCAGCGGGACAGGGGGTAACTATGGCTACACCTTC
CASGTGGNYGYTF